A single sample is the source of the 10 T cell receptor beta chains below, sequenced in a study of blood T cell repertoires in COVID-19. Sequencing used immunoSEQ multiplex PCR; TCRdb keeps in-frame clones, though not all of them. The sample shows roughly 36,000 clones, around 85% of them seen only once. Sample: peripheral blood. These receptors all stem from a man aged 60 to 69 with acute or convalescent COVID-19.

Only one count was recorded for this clone. J is TRBJ2-1 and V is TRBV28; TRBD2 aligns across 8 bases. Germline V gene sequence: CDR1 MDHEN, CDR2 SYDVKM. The CDR3 is made up of 16 amino acids. The junction had 8 bases not matched to a gene; V was cut back by 4 bases and J by 3 bases. The CDR3 sequence is CASSSTLAGYYNEQFF. CDR3 in DNA: TGTGCCAGCAGTTCAACGTTAGCGGGATACTACAATGAGCAGTTCTTC.

This chain connects TRBV24-1 to TRBJ2-1, with D possibly matching TRBD2 (6 bases). V lost 5 bases to trimming and J lost 6 bases, with 10 bases between them. Germline CDR1 is KGHDR and CDR2 is SFDVKD. This CDR3 has 13 residues. The CDR3 region is CATSAIGGNEQFF. CDR3 DNA: TGTGCCACCAGTGCTATCGGGGGCAATGAGCAGTTCTTC.

The chain uses TRBV29-1 and TRBJ1-2; 7 bases are shared with TRBD1. J lost 4 bases, V lost 7 bases, and 3 bases had no gene match. The CDR3 consists of 11 residues. CDR1 and CDR2 from the germline V gene are SQVTM and ANQGSEA. CDR3 residues: CSAGDSYGYTF. In DNA, the CDR3 is TGCAGCGCGGGGGACAGCTATGGCTACACCTTC.

J is TRBJ2-6 and V is TRBV6-5, with D perhaps matching TRBD2 (5 bases). Trimming stripped 4 bases from V and 12 bases from J, with 16 bases between. Germline V gives CDR1 MNHEY, CDR2 SVGAGI. This CDR3 region has 14 residues. The CDR3 DNA follows: TGTGCCAGCAGTTCTGTCGGACTTCGAGGCGTCCTGACTTTC. Its protein product is CASSSVGLRGVLTF.

The chain carries TRBV28 and TRBJ2-4, with TRBD1 matching 7 bases. In germline, CDR1 is MDHEN, CDR2 SYDVKM. Unmatched junction bases numbered 6, after V lost 7 bases and J lost 0 bases. The CDR3 length is 15 residues. CDR3 in DNA: TGTGCCAGCACCCGGACAGGTCTAGCCAAAAACATTCAGTACTTC. Translating gives CASTRTGLAKNIQYF.

The chain recombines TRBV10-3 with TRBJ1-5; a weak D match, TRBD1 (5 bases). Trimming left V 4 bases short and J 9 bases short, with 19 bases between. The CDR3 is 15 residues long. Germline CDR1 and CDR2: ENHRY and SYGVKD. In DNA form, the CDR3 reads TGTGCCATCAGTGTGTCATTAGACAGCTCAGGGCCCCAGCATTTT. Its protein product is CAISVSLDSSGPQHF.

This sequence joins TRBV29-1 and TRBJ2-7; 11 nucleotides match TRBD1. The germline V gene encodes CDR1 SQVTM and CDR2 ANQGSEA. CDR3 length: 12 residues. V lost 6 bases and J lost 5; bases outside the gene matches: 3. CDR3: CSVGQGGDEQYF. For the CDR3, the DNA is TGCAGCGTGGGACAGGGGGGGGACGAGCAGTACTTC.

The chain combines TRBV30 with TRBJ2-7; 7 positions match TRBD2. CDR3 length equals 15 residues. CDR1 is GTSNPN and CDR2 is SVGIG in the germline V gene (reference sequence). V gave up 4 bases and J gave up 1 base; unmatched junction bases: 10. The CDR3: CAWNSGSAGSYEQYF. In DNA form, the CDR3 reads TGTGCCTGGAATAGCGGGTCAGCAGGTTCCTACGAGCAGTACTTC.

V is TRBV19 and J is TRBJ2-3; perhaps TRBD1 as D (5 bases). Trimming stripped 3 bases from V and 4 bases from J, with 11 bases between. The CDR3 is made up of 14 amino acids. The germline gives CDR1 LNHDA, CDR2 SQIVND (reference sequence). The CDR3 DNA follows: TGTGCCAGTAGTATGACGCAGGGCCCAGATACGCAGTATTTT. Its translation is CASSMTQGPDTQYF.

This clone was detected once. The gene calls are TRBV3-1 (or the pseudogene TRBV3-2) and TRBJ2-1; TRBD2 aligns across 15 bases. The trim removed 0 bases at V and 4 bases at J, leaving 10 bases unmatched. The CDR3 is 20 amino acids. Germline lookup yields CDR1 LGHDT and CDR2 YNNKEL (reference sequence). CDR3 coding DNA: TGTGCCAGCAGCCAAGATCGACAGGGACTAGCGGGGGGACGGTACAATGAGCAGTTCTTC. This encodes CASSQDRQGLAGGRYNEQFF.